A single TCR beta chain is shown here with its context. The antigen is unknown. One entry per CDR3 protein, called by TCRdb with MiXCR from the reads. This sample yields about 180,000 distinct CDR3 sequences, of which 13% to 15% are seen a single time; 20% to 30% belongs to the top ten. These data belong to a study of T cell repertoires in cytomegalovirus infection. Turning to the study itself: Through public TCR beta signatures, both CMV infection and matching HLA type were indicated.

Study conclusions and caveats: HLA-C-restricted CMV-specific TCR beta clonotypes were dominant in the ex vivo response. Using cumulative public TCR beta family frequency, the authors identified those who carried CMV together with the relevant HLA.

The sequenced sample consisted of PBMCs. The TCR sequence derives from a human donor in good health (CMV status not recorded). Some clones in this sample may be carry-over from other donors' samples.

CDR3 region: CSAPREGGNTEAFF. In DNA, the CDR3 is TGCAGTGCTCCGAGAGAAGGGGGGAACACTGAAGCTTTCTTT. J is TRBJ1-1 and V is TRBV20-1; tentatively, D is TRBD1 (6 bases). Between the trimmed V and J ends, which lost 5 bases and 1 base, there was a span of 14 bases. The CDR3 contains 14 residues. Germline V CDR1 and CDR2: DFQATT, SNEGSKA (reference sequence).